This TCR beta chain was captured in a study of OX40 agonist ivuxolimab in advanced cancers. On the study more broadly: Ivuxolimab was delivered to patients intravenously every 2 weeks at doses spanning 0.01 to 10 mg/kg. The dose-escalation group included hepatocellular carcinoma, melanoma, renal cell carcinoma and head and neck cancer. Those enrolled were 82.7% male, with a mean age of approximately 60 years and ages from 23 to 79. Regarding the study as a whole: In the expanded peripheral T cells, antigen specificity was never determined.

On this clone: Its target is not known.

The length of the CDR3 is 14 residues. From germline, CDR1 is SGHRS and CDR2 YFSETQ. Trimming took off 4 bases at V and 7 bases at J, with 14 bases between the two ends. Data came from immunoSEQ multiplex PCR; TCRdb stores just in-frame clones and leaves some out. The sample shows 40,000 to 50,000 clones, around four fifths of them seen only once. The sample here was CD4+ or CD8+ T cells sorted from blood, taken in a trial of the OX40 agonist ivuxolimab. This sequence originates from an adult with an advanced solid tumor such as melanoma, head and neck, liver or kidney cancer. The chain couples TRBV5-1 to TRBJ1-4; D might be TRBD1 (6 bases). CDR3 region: CASSQMGTSEKLFF. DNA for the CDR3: TGCGCCAGCAGCCAGATGGGGACAAGTGAAAAACTGTTTTTT.